The next 29 T cell receptor beta chains were all read from a single sample in a study of CD8 T cells in Susac syndrome. cDNA came from approximately 0.5 to 1 ug RNA primed by random hexamers. TCRdb redid the calling of the immunoSEQ multiplex PCR reads with MiXCR, one entry per CDR3 protein. The sample contains about 160,000 distinct CDR3 sequences, around 95% of which appear only once. Sequencing was carried out using CD4+ T cells from PBMCs. These receptors originate from a human donor in good health.

The chain is built from TRBV7-2 and TRBJ1-2, with D perhaps TRBD1 (6 bases). V was pared by 5 bases and J by 8 bases, with 21 bases between. The germline V gene encodes CDR1 SGHTA and CDR2 FQGNSA. The CDR3 length is 15 residues. The CDR3 DNA is TGTGCCAGCAGCCCTTCGCAGGGGAATTTTGACGGCTACACCTTC. The encoded protein is CASSPSQGNFDGYTF. Variable domain in full (rest from reference TRBV7-2 and TRBJ1-2): GAGVSQSPSNKVTEKGKDVELRCDPISGHTALYWYRQSLGQGLEFLIYFQGNSAPDKSGLPSDRFSAERTGGSVSTLTIQRTQQEDSAVYLCASSPSQGNFDGYTFGSGTRLTVV.

This chain connects TRBV29-1 to TRBJ2-3, with D uncertain. Germline CDR1 reads SQVTM; CDR2 reads ANQGSEA. V gave up 8 bases and J gave up 4 bases, with 19 bases separating them. This CDR3 is 14 amino acids long. Written as DNA, the CDR3 is TGCAGCACCCAACGAACGGCCCCCGCAGATACGCAGTATTTT. It codes for CSTQRTAPADTQYF.

The V and J genes are TRBV10-3 and TRBJ2-6, with D possibly matching TRBD2 (7 bases). The V and J ends lost 10 bases and 2 bases respectively, with 12 bases between them. Per the germline V gene, CDR1 is ENHRY and CDR2 is SYGVKD. This CDR3 spans 14 amino acids. The CDR3 DNA follows: TGTGCCAGTTTAGGGGGGGCTGGGGCCAACGTCCTGACTTTC. Protein product: CASLGGAGANVLTF.

The gene calls are TRBV20-1 and TRBJ1-6; no firm D call. Per the germline V gene, CDR1 is DFQATT and CDR2 is SNEGSKA (reference sequence). The CDR3 totals 12 residues. V was shortened by 0 bases and J by 6 bases, with 3 bases between the two germline ends. The CDR3 region is CSARDSNSPLHF. CDR3 nucleotide sequence: TGCAGTGCTAGAGATTCTAATTCACCCCTCCACTTT.

The chain has TRBV6-5 and TRBJ2-7; a possible D gene is TRBD2 (6 bases). V was clipped by 0 bases and J by 6 bases, with 15 bases between them. This CDR3 spans 15 amino acids. The germline V gene has CDR1 MNHEY and CDR2 SVGAGI. CDR3 bases: TGTGCCAGCAGTTACTCGTCCGGGTCGGGGGTCGAGCAGTACTTC. Its translation: CASSYSSGSGVEQYF.

The V gene is TRBV29-1, the J gene TRBJ1-2, with D tentatively TRBD1 (5 bases). Trimming cost V 8 bases and J 5 bases, with 15 bases left between them. This CDR3 is built from 12 residues. In germline, CDR1 is SQVTM, CDR2 ANQGSEA. This CDR3 reads CSLDSQAYGYTF. As DNA, the CDR3 is TGCAGCCTCGACAGTCAAGCATATGGCTACACCTTC.

V usage is TRBV7-2 and J usage is TRBJ1-1; the D gene is possibly TRBD1 (5 bases). This CDR3 spans 15 amino acids. Trimming removed 2 bases from V and 1 base from J, with 11 bases in between. Germline V gene data show CDR1 as SGHTA and CDR2 as FQGNSA. The chain's CDR3 is CASSLTGRENTEAFF. CDR3 DNA: TGTGCCAGCAGCTTAACAGGTAGGGAGAACACTGAAGCTTTCTTT.

The chain uses TRBV2 and TRBJ1-5, with D possibly being TRBD1 (5 bases). Trimming left V 4 bases short and J 11 bases short, with 15 bases between. CDR1 and CDR2 (germline): SNHLY, FYNNEI. The CDR3 extends over 13 amino acids. As DNA, the CDR3 is TGTGCCAGCAGTGTGACAGATGTCATGACCCAGCATTTT. It yields the protein CASSVTDVMTQHF.

V gene TRBV7-2 combines with J gene TRBJ2-7; D is possibly TRBD2 (6 bases). This CDR3 has 13 amino acids. The germline CDR1 and CDR2 sequences are SGHTA and FQGNSA. Trimming pared 2 bases from V and 9 bases from J, leaving 14 bases between. In DNA, the CDR3 is TGTGCCAGCAGCTTAATTGTCGGGGGTGGGCAGTACTTC. Translated, it gives CASSLIVGGGQYF.

This clonotype has just a few counts. Compared with germline, one end of the junction differs, possibly owing to a read error. The chain joins TRBV27 to TRBJ1-1, with a weak D call TRBD1 (5 bases). Germline CDR1 and CDR2: MNHEY and SMNVEV (reference sequence). The CDR3 contains 15 residues. This chain's CDR3 is CASSLQGIKNTEAFF. In nucleotides, the CDR3 is TGTGCCAGCAGTCTGCAGGGAATTAAGAACACTGAGGCTTTCTTT.

This clonotype was seen more than once but under ten times. The chain joins TRBV2 to TRBJ2-3; D remains unclear. Germline V lookup: CDR1 SNHLY, CDR2 FYNNEI. The V end was cut by 6 bases, the J end by 4 bases, with 14 bases between. The CDR3 runs to 14 residues. The CDR3 here is CASSLMDGADTQYF. CDR3 nucleotide sequence: TGTGCCAGCAGCCTGATGGACGGAGCAGATACGCAGTATTTT.

J is TRBJ1-1 and V is TRBV5-1; D unresolved. The CDR3 extends over 15 amino acids. The germline V gene has CDR1 SGHRS and CDR2 YFSETQ. V was clipped by 0 bases and J by 2 bases, with 11 bases between them. The CDR3 here is CASSLGPGSNTEAFF. The CDR3 nucleotides are TGCGCCAGCAGCTTGGGTCCGGGTAGTAACACTGAAGCTTTCTTT.

The CDR3 bases are TGTGCCAGCAGCTTGCCGGGACGGCACTCCTACGAGCAGTACTTC. It translates to CASSLPGRHSYEQYF. V and J are TRBV7-9 and TRBJ2-7; D possibly uses TRBD1 or TRBD2 (5 bases each). V lost 3 bases to trimming and J lost 0 bases, with 12 bases between them. Germline V gives CDR1 SEHNR, CDR2 FQNEAQ (reference sequence). The CDR3 has 15 amino acids.

This chain connects TRBV21-1 to TRBJ2-7; the table assigns TRBD1, which was not confirmed against the DNA. TRBV21-1 is termed a pseudogene. This CDR3 comprises 16 residues. Here the CDR3 reads CASSTRDRETSYEQYF. CDR3 DNA: TGTGCCAGCAGCACCCGGGACCGCGAAACCTCCTACGAGCAGTACTTC.

V usage is TRBV29-1 and J usage is TRBJ2-3; TRBD2 agrees at 7 bases. Looked up from germline, CDR1 is SQVTM and CDR2 is ANQGSEA. J lost 3 bases, V lost 3 bases, and 6 bases had no gene match. The CDR3 is made up of 14 amino acids. The CDR3 reads CSVDSQGGTDTQYF. The DNA for the CDR3 is TGCAGCGTTGACAGCCAGGGAGGGACAGATACGCAGTATTTT.

This rearrangement joins TRBV18 to TRBJ2-7, with D uncertain. Deletions cut 2 bases from V and 5 bases from J, with 10 bases between. The germline CDR1 and CDR2 sequences are KGHSH and LQKENI. CDR3 length equals 13 residues. The CDR3 is CASSPASDHEQYF. For the CDR3, the DNA is TGTGCCAGCTCACCAGCCAGCGACCACGAGCAGTACTTC.

The chain has TRBV2 and TRBJ1-2; TRBD1 is a possible D gene (5 bases). This CDR3 spans 13 amino acids. V was pared by 6 bases and J by 8 bases, with 16 bases between. CDR1 SNHLY and CDR2 FYNNEI come from the germline V gene. The CDR3: CASRAGDADGYTF. The CDR3 nucleotides are TGTGCCAGCAGGGCCGGGGACGCTGACGGCTACACCTTC.

The chain carries TRBV19 and TRBJ1-1, with D possibly being TRBD1 (6 bases). V lost 3 bases and J lost 7, with 21 bases in between. CDR3 size: 16 residues. Germline V gene data show CDR1 as LNHDA and CDR2 as SQIVND (reference sequence). This CDR3 reads CASSIRQGIRKVEAFF. As DNA, the CDR3 is TGTGCCAGTAGTATCCGGCAGGGGATAAGAAAAGTTGAAGCTTTCTTT.

V usage is TRBV4-1 and J usage is TRBJ2-1; 9 bases fit TRBD1. Trimming took 2 bases from V and 3 from J; bases not matched to a gene: 2. CDR3 length: 15 residues. The germline V gene has CDR1 MGHRA and CDR2 YSYEKL. The chain's CDR3 is CASSQRQGGYNEQFF. The CDR3 DNA sequence: TGCGCCAGCAGCCAACGACAGGGGGGCTACAATGAGCAGTTCTTC.

The V gene is TRBV27, the J gene TRBJ1-6; D perhaps matches TRBD1 (5 bases). The CDR3 extends over 13 amino acids. The ends were cut back, 5 bases at V and 14 bases at J, with 16 bases in the middle. The V gene's germline CDR1 is MNHEY and CDR2 SMNVEV (reference sequence). The CDR3 loop reads CASSQQAVGALHF. The DNA for the CDR3 is TGTGCCAGCAGTCAACAGGCAGTGGGGGCCCTCCACTTT.

This chain joins TRBV6-5 and TRBJ1-1, with unresolved D. V dropped 5 bases and J dropped 6 bases, with 10 bases sitting between them. This CDR3 is 12 amino acids long. Germline assignment: CDR1 MNHEY and CDR2 SVGAGI. The CDR3 DNA sequence: TGTGCCAGCAGTCACGGAAGGGCTGAAGCTTTCTTT. It encodes CASSHGRAEAFF.

The chain links TRBV29-1 to TRBJ2-3; 7 nucleotides line up with TRBD1. J gave up 0 bases and V 6 bases, and 12 bases lay outside the gene matches. Germline CDR1 SQVTM, CDR2 ANQGSEA. CDR3 length equals 16 residues. CDR3 DNA sequence: TGCAGCGTCGAGAAAAGACAGGGCACTAGCACAGATACGCAGTATTTT. Its protein is CSVEKRQGTSTDTQYF.

The chain's CDR3 is CASSPSPQWEQYF. The CDR3 DNA follows: TGTGCCAGCTCACCTTCGCCCCAGTGGGAGCAGTACTTC. J is TRBJ2-7 and V is TRBV18; D uncertain. The germline CDR1 and CDR2 sequences are KGHSH and LQKENI. The CDR3 contains 13 residues. The ends were cut back, 3 bases at V and 7 bases at J, with 13 bases in the middle.

The chain combines TRBV10-3 with TRBJ1-6; TRBD1 is a possible D gene (6 bases). V was pared by 3 bases and J by 7 bases, with 13 bases between. CDR1 is ENHRY and CDR2 is SYGVKD in the germline V gene. The CDR3 is 15 residues long. CDR3 protein: CAISDWGTRNSPLHF. The CDR3 DNA follows: TGTGCCATCAGTGATTGGGGGACAAGAAATTCACCCCTCCACTTT.

The chain uses TRBV7-3 and TRBJ2-3; 9 nucleotides align to TRBD2. CDR1 and CDR2 (germline): SGHTA, FQGTGA. CDR3 size: 15 residues. V trimming: 1 base; J trimming: 5 bases; junction bases outside the gene matches: 4. CDR3 sequence: CASSLMASGIDTQYF. CDR3 DNA sequence: TGTGCCAGCAGCTTAATGGCTAGCGGGATAGATACGCAGTATTTT.

The chain combines TRBV27 with TRBJ2-7, with TRBD1 identical over 8 bases. The V and J ends lost 1 base and 0 bases, in that order; junction bases with no gene match: 14. The germline V gene encodes CDR1 MNHEY and CDR2 SMNVEV (reference sequence). This CDR3 contains 19 residues. CDR3 bases: TGTGCCAGCAGTTTATACCCGGGACAGGATCTTTTCTACTCCTACGAGCAGTACTTC. Translating it yields CASSLYPGQDLFYSYEQYF.

This clonotype came up once. The V gene is TRBV20-1, the J gene TRBJ2-3; the D gene could be TRBD1 or TRBD2 (5 bases each). This CDR3 contains 12 residues. CDR1 and CDR2 (germline): DFQATT, SNEGSKA (reference sequence). Trimming shortened V by 3 bases and J by 2 bases, and 6 bases separated the two germline ends. This CDR3 is CSARGPTDTQYF. Here the CDR3 DNA reads TGCAGTGCTAGGGGACCCACAGATACGCAGTATTTT.

This chain links TRBV5-1 with TRBJ1-1; D gene unclear. The CDR3 extends over 13 amino acids. Trimming took 0 bases from V and 4 from J, leaving 7 bases between them. Looked up from germline, CDR1 is SGHRS and CDR2 is YFSETQ. The CDR3, as DNA: TGCGCCAGCAGCTTGGCCGGACTCACTGAAGCTTTCTTT. It is translated as CASSLAGLTEAFF.

The chain couples TRBV5-1 to TRBJ1-2, with 9 positions matching TRBD1. V was pared by 0 bases and J by 3 bases, with 12 bases of the junction left unmatched. The CDR3 has 18 amino acids. CDR1 is SGHRS, CDR2 YFSETQ, per germline. The CDR3 DNA reads TGCGCCAGCAGCTTGGAGGGACAGGGAACCTTGGGATACTATGGCTACACCTTC. Translated, it gives CASSLEGQGTLGYYGYTF.